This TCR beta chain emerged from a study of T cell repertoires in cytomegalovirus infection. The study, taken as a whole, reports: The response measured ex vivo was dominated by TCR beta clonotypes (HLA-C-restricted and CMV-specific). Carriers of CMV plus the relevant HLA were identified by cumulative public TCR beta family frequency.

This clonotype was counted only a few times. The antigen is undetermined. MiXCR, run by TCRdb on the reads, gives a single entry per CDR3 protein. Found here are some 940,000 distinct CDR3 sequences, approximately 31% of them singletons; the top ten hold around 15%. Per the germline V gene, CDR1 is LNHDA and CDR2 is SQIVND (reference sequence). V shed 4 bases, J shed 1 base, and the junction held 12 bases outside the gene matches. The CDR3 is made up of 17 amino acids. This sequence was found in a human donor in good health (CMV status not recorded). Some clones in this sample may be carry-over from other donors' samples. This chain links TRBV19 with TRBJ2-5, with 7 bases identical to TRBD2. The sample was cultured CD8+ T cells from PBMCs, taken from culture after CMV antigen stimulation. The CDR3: CASSTTERGRGQETQYF. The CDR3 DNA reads TGTGCCAGTAGTACGACCGAGCGGGGAAGAGGCCAAGAGACCCAGTACTTC.